This T cell receptor (beta chain) was sequenced in a study of metastatic and nonmetastatic thyroid tumors. Study as a whole: Comparison of repertoires was carried out across blood and tumor or nodule tissue from malignant and benign thyroid patients. Overall study results and limits: Significantly higher TCR beta diversity was reportedly seen in malignant thyroid tumors than benign nodules, in blood and tumor.

Many counts were recorded for this clone. Antigen specificity is unknown. Using MiXCR, TCRdb reanalyzed the PCR reads. The sample holds roughly 18,000 clones, roughly 26% seen once. Patients underwent thyroid surgery, and none had received any treatment before it. This TCR came from a female donor with papillary thyroid cancer or a benign thyroid nodule (not recorded which). Some clones in this sample may be carry-over from other donors' samples. Sequenced input: tumor tissue.

The CDR3 DNA follows: TGCGCCAGCAGCCAAAAACAGGGGCAGGATGAAAAACTGTTTTTT. This codes for CASSQKQGQDEKLFF. The rearrangement joins TRBV4-1 to TRBJ1-4; the match to TRBD1 covers 7 bases. J gave up 6 bases and V 2 bases, and 6 bases lay outside the gene matches. Per the germline V gene, CDR1 is MGHRA and CDR2 is YSYEKL. There are 15 residues in the CDR3.